Reported below is one TCR beta chain. Its cognate antigen is unknown. The data belong to a study of T cell responses to AZD1222 COVID-19 vaccine. Trimming took off 3 bases at V and 10 bases at J, with 21 bases between the two ends. The germline gives CDR1 KGHSH, CDR2 LQKENI. The CDR3 has 16 residues. The study's findings and limits: The study sampled repertoires only after the peak T cell response. Seropositivity was recorded at baseline in only a handful of AZD1222 recipients. Elevations in Spike-specific TCR breadth and depth followed administration of two AZD1222 doses. Donors in the cohort were predominantly white British and more often female, and clonal diversity was possibly underestimated.

Clones were read by immunoSEQ multiplex PCR, and TCRdb kept only the in-frame ones, dropping some. The sample lists over 130,000 clones; roughly 93% were seen once. The chain combines TRBV18 with TRBJ1-4; D call uncertain. The sequences come from peripheral blood, collected 28 days after the second AZD1222 dose. The TCR comes from an adult who received the AZD1222 COVID-19 vaccine. The CDR3 DNA follows: TGTGCCAGCTCACCGGGTAGGCCAATGAATATGGGAAAACTGTTTTTT. This translates into CASSPGRPMNMGKLFF.